This entry describes one T cell receptor beta chain. The antigen remains unidentified. PCR was performed using 60 Vbeta and 13 Jbeta primers. TCRdb's copy holds only in-frame clones and misses some; the assay was immunoSEQ multiplex PCR. The data contain around 110,000 clones, 76% of them singletons. This sample was taken from a study of cytomegalovirus exposure and HLA in healthy donors. Study outcomes and limitations: V- and J-gene trimming of TCR beta was linked (in a later analysis) to a missense DCLRE1C variant.

Sample: PBMCs. The sequence was collected from a man aged 18-30 years in good health and CMV-seronegative.

This CDR3 is CASSVTPGLGKLFF. For the CDR3, the DNA is TGTGCCAGCAGCGTAACACCGGGACTTGGAAAACTGTTTTTT. The rearrangement links TRBV9 to TRBJ1-4, with TRBD1 as a possible D gene (5 bases). Per the germline V gene, CDR1 is SGDLS and CDR2 is YYNGEE. This CDR3 region has 14 residues. V shed 1 base and J shed 10 bases, with 14 bases lying between them.